This T cell receptor (beta chain) was found in a study of T cell repertoires in cytomegalovirus infection. Study information: It was the public TCR beta signatures that indicated both CMV infection and matching HLA type. Study-wide points: Within the response measured ex vivo, HLA-C-restricted CMV-specific TCR beta clonotypes were dominant.

CDR1 and CDR2 (germline): MNHEY, SVGAGI. The length of the CDR3 is 14 residues. Germline trimming cut 2 bases from V and 2 bases from J; bases unmatched to any gene: 3. This clonotype was found many times. Its antigen remains unidentified. TCRdb passed the reads through MiXCR, listing each CDR3 protein once. The table records approximately 1,000,000 distinct CDR3 sequences, around a third of them present only once. This receptor was taken from a human donor in good health (CMV status not recorded). Some clones in this sample may be carry-over from other donors' samples. The V call is TRBV6-5, the J call TRBJ2-7, with 7 positions matching TRBD2. Sequenced material: cultured CD8+ T cells from PBMCs, taken from culture after CMV antigen stimulation. CDR3 protein: CASSYGRGTYEQYF. Here the CDR3 DNA reads TGTGCCAGCAGTTACGGGCGGGGGACCTACGAGCAGTACTTC.